The next 32 T cell receptor beta chains were all read from a single sample in a study of T-cell memory formation after mild COVID-19. From the 5' RACE reads, TCRdb called clonotypes with MiXCR, one entry per CDR3 protein. The sample has 300,000 to 400,000 distinct CDR3 sequences; 28% are singletons. The sequenced material came from PBMCs or a T cell subset sorted from them (not recorded which). The receptors originated from an adult woman who had mild COVID-19 (a few samples of this study predate the infection). Cell type and time point are not known.

This clonotype has just a few counts. The V gene is TRBV7-9, the J gene TRBJ2-3; no reliable D call. This CDR3 spans 14 amino acids. Trimming left V 5 bases short and J 4 bases short, with 13 bases between. Per the germline V gene, CDR1 is SEHNR and CDR2 is FQNEAQ (reference sequence). The CDR3 DNA reads as TGTGCCAGCAGCCCCACAACATGGGCAGATACGCAGTATTTT. Its translation: CASSPTTWADTQYF.

The chain links TRBV4-1 to TRBJ2-1, with 11 bases that match TRBD2. The CDR3 consists of 17 residues. Germline values: CDR1 MGHRA, CDR2 YSYEKL. The junction had 12 bases not matched to a gene; V was cut back by 4 bases and J by 7 bases. The CDR3 bases are TGCGCCAGCAGCCTCACCTTACTAGCGGGAGTGTCGAATGAGCAGTTCTTC. It translates to CASSLTLLAGVSNEQFF.

This clonotype was counted a few times. The chain combines TRBV12-3 or TRBV12-4 with TRBJ1-6; D is perhaps TRBD1 (6 bases). The CDR3 length is 16 residues. Trimming removed 1 base from V and 3 bases from J, with 10 bases in between. The DNA of the CDR3 is TGTGCCAGCAGTTTAGACGCGACAGGCTATAATTCACCCCTCCACTTT. This encodes CASSLDATGYNSPLHF.

This clonotype came up a few times. The V call is TRBV11-2, the J call TRBJ1-5, with TRBD1 identical over 8 bases. V was clipped by 1 base and J by 2 bases; unmatched bases: 4. Germline V gene sequence: CDR1 SGHAT, CDR2 FQNNGV. The CDR3 is 16 amino acids. The CDR3: CASSLGQGLGNQPQHF. CDR3 coding DNA: TGTGCCAGCAGCTTAGGACAGGGGTTGGGCAATCAGCCCCAGCATTTT.

This chain uses TRBV7-9 with TRBJ2-4; 9 nucleotides line up with TRBD1. The germline CDR1 and CDR2 sequences are SEHNR and FQNEAQ (reference sequence). With V trimmed by 5 bases and J by 9 bases, 8 bases remained unmatched. The CDR3 contains 14 residues. The CDR3: CASSRLRQGGIQYF. The CDR3 coding sequence is TGTGCCAGCAGCCGCCTCCGACAGGGGGGCATTCAGTACTTC.

The V gene is TRBV7-9, the J gene TRBJ2-1; TRBD2 is a possible D gene (6 bases). V shed 5 bases and J shed 2 bases, with 7 bases lying between them. This CDR3 is built from 13 residues. Germline V gene lookup returns CDR1 SEHNR and CDR2 FQNEAQ (reference sequence). The CDR3 loop is CASSPSAYNEQFF. CDR3 coding DNA: TGTGCCAGCAGCCCTAGCGCCTACAATGAGCAGTTCTTC.

V is TRBV10-3 and J is TRBJ2-5, with TRBD2 identical over 7 bases. The germline CDR1 and CDR2 sequences are ENHRY and SYGVKD. With 10 bases clipped from V and 3 bases from J, the junction kept 5 bases outside the gene matches. This CDR3 has 12 amino acids. CDR3 residues: CATRAGEETQYF. CDR3 nucleotides: TGTGCCACCCGTGCGGGGGAAGAGACCCAGTACTTC.

This sequence joins TRBV29-1 and TRBJ2-2, with TRBD2 matching 8 bases. CDR3 length equals 17 residues. Germline values: CDR1 SQVTM, CDR2 ANQGSEA. Trimming cost V 0 bases and J 3 bases; bases outside gene matches: 9. For the CDR3, the DNA is TGCAGCGTTGAAGATAAGAGGGCTAGCGGGCACACCGGGGAGCTGTTTTTT. Translation gives CSVEDKRASGHTGELFF.

The CDR3 DNA reads TGTGCCAGCAGTCCCCATGGGACACCCGAAGCTTTCTTT. It encodes CASSPHGTPEAFF. V usage is TRBV28 and J usage is TRBJ1-1; possible D gene TRBD1, 6 bases. The V gene lost 5 bases and the J gene lost 8 bases, with 15 bases spanning the gap. The germline V gene has CDR1 MDHEN and CDR2 SYDVKM. The length of the CDR3 is 13 residues.

The rearrangement links TRBV29-1 to TRBJ2-1; 13 bases map to TRBD2. CDR3 length: 17 residues. With 5 bases clipped from V and 0 bases from J, the junction kept 7 bases outside the gene matches. CDR1 SQVTM and CDR2 ANQGSEA come from the germline V gene. The CDR3 region has the DNA TGCAGCGTTCATGGACTAGCGGGGGCGAGCTCCTACAATGAGCAGTTCTTC. It encodes CSVHGLAGASSYNEQFF.

Ten or more counts support this clonotype. The chain links TRBV5-1 to TRBJ1-1; TRBD1 is a possible D gene (6 bases). Trimming took 3 bases from V and 4 from J, leaving 7 bases between them. Germline V CDR1 and CDR2: SGHRS, YFSETQ. This CDR3 contains 12 residues. This chain's CDR3 is CASSSDSTEAFF. CDR3 bases: TGCGCCAGCAGCTCGGACAGCACTGAAGCTTTCTTT.

This clonotype turned up a few times. The chain combines TRBV5-6 with TRBJ2-3; 9 bases match TRBD2. The trim removed 4 bases at V and 5 bases at J, leaving 11 bases unmatched. This CDR3 spans 16 amino acids. Germline CDR1 reads SGHDT; CDR2 reads YYEEEE. The DNA of the CDR3 is TGTGCCAGCAGCCTAATAGCGGGAGCGGTGGGAGATACGCAGTATTTT. Translation: CASSLIAGAVGDTQYF.

This clonotype was seen a few times. The rearrangement links TRBV6-1 to TRBJ2-7; TRBD1 might be the D (6 bases). Per the germline V gene, CDR1 is MNHNS and CDR2 is SASEGT. The CDR3 loop spans 15 amino acids. V lost 3 bases and J 2 bases, leaving 14 bases between the germline ends. Written as DNA, the CDR3 is TGTGCCAGCAGTGATGATTACAGGGTCACCTACGAGCAGTACTTC. It specifies CASSDDYRVTYEQYF.

The chain carries TRBV4-2 and TRBJ2-4; D perhaps matches TRBD2 (5 bases). V lost 0 bases and J 1 base, leaving 7 bases between the germline ends. The CDR3 has 15 amino acids. CDR1 is LGHNA and CDR2 is YNFKEQ in the germline V gene. The CDR3 is CASSQDEGAKNIQYF. The CDR3 DNA sequence: TGTGCCAGCAGCCAAGATGAGGGTGCCAAAAACATTCAGTACTTC.

This clonotype was recorded only once. The chain combines TRBV7-6 with TRBJ2-1; weak D call: TRBD2 (6 bases). The germline CDR1 and CDR2 sequences are SGHVS and FNYEAQ. The CDR3 has 16 amino acids. The V end was cut by 1 base, the J end by 0 bases, with 10 bases between. The chain's CDR3 is CASSLVASVSYNEQFF. The CDR3 DNA reads TGTGCCAGCAGCTTAGTGGCTAGCGTCTCCTACAATGAGCAGTTCTTC.

The chain links TRBV5-1 to TRBJ1-2; possible D gene TRBD1, 6 bases. Trimming removed 4 bases at V and 7 bases at J, with 20 bases between. Germline CDR1 reads SGHRS; CDR2 reads YFSETQ. This CDR3 spans 15 amino acids. In DNA form, the CDR3 reads TGCGCCAGCAGCGCCAGGGGTGACAGTACGGGTGGCTACACCTTC. This encodes CASSARGDSTGGYTF.

This clonotype was observed once. The V and J genes are TRBV5-5 and TRBJ2-3; a weak D match, TRBD1 (5 bases). The V end lost 0 bases, the J end lost 2 bases, and 25 bases lay between the germline ends. Per germline, CDR1 SGHKS and CDR2 YYEKEE (reference sequence). This CDR3 contains 20 residues. CDR3 sequence: CASSLVDGQGAFLDTDTQYF. CDR3 coding DNA: TGTGCCAGCAGCTTGGTCGATGGGCAGGGTGCCTTCCTTGACACAGATACGCAGTATTTT.

The gene calls are TRBV5-1 and TRBJ2-1; 10 bases line up with TRBD2. This CDR3 has 18 amino acids. The junction had 14 bases not matched to a gene; V was cut back by 0 bases and J by 8 bases. Germline-derived CDR1 and CDR2 are SGHRS and YFSETQ. DNA of the CDR3: TGCGCCAGCAGCTTGGCCAAGTTAGCGGGGGGCATGGTAGATGAGCAGTTCTTC. As protein: CASSLAKLAGGMVDEQFF. The variable domain in full, completed from reference TRBV5-1 and TRBJ2-1, reads KAGVTQTPRYLIKTRGQQVTLSCSPISGHRSVSWYQQTPGQGLQFLFEYFSETQRNKGNFPGRFSGRQFSNSRSEMNVSTLELGDSALYLCASSLAKLAGGMVDEQFFGPGTRLTVL.

CDR3 DNA sequence: TGTGCCACCACGCAGGGTGGAAATCAGCCCCAGCATTTT. This encodes CATTQGGNQPQHF. This chain uses TRBV24-1 with TRBJ1-5; a weak D match, TRBD1 (5 bases). Germline CDR1 KGHDR, CDR2 SFDVKD. This CDR3 has 13 residues. V was cut by 8 bases and J by 4 bases, with 11 bases left in between.

For the CDR3, the DNA is TGTGCCAGCAGCTTTGTTACGAACACCGGGGAGCTGTTTTTT. This codes for CASSFVTNTGELFF. This chain connects TRBV7-9 to TRBJ2-2; D ambiguous. Per germline, CDR1 SEHNR and CDR2 FQNEAQ (reference sequence). The V and J ends lost 3 bases and 0 bases respectively, with 5 bases between them. This CDR3 is built from 14 residues. Based on the CDR3 plus reference TRBV7-9 and TRBJ2-2, the full variable domain is DTGVSQNPRHKITKRGQNVTFRCDPISEHNRLYWYRQTLGQGPEFLTYFQNEAQLEKSRLLSDRFSAERPKGSFSTLEIQRTEQGDSAMYLCASSFVTNTGELFFGEGSRLTVL.

This clonotype was counted only a few times. V and J are TRBV5-1 and TRBJ2-3, with 9 bases lining up with TRBD1. The CDR3 runs to 16 residues. Per the germline V gene, CDR1 is SGHRS and CDR2 is YFSETQ. The V and J ends lost 0 bases and 4 bases, in that order; junction bases with no gene match: 6. The CDR3 here is CASSLAGQGPSDTQYF. In DNA, the CDR3 is TGCGCCAGCAGCTTGGCGGGACAGGGTCCCTCAGATACGCAGTATTTT.

This clonotype came up a few times. A read error may account for a junction end that differs from germline. V gene TRBV5-1 combines with J gene TRBJ2-3; 9 bases align to TRBD2. The CDR3 runs to 12 residues. Germline assignment: CDR1 SGHRS and CDR2 YFSETQ. The CDR3 loop reads CASSGGTDTQYF. For the CDR3, the DNA is TGTGCCAGCAGCGGGGGGACAGATACGCAGTATTTT. Complete variable domain (other parts from reference TRBV5-1 and TRBJ2-3): KAGVTQTPRYLIKTRGQQVTLSCSPISGHRSVSWYQQTPGQGLQFLFEYFSETQRNKGNFPGRFSGRQFSNSRSEMNVSTLELGDSALYLCASSGGTDTQYFGPGTRLTVL.

The CDR3 DNA sequence: TGTGCCAGCAGCGGCCGGGACAGGGTGGCGACAGATACGCAGTATTTT. Translated, it gives CASSGRDRVATDTQYF. V is TRBV5-8 and J is TRBJ2-3, with 9 bases lining up with TRBD1. This CDR3 comprises 16 residues. Germline V lookup: CDR1 SGHTS, CDR2 YDEGEE. V was pared by 4 bases and J by 3 bases, with 9 bases of the junction left unmatched. Full variable domain (rest looked up from reference TRBV5-8 and TRBJ2-3): EAGVTQSPTHLIKTRGQQATLRCSPISGHTSVYWYQQALGLGLQFLLWYDEGEERNRGNFPPRFSGRQFPNYSSELNVNALELEDSALYLCASSGRDRVATDTQYFGPGTRLTVL.

This chain uses TRBV24-1 with TRBJ2-7; the D is unclear. Trimming cost V 6 bases and J 1 base, with 9 bases left between them. The germline CDR1 and CDR2 sequences are KGHDR and SFDVKD. CDR3 length equals 13 residues. The CDR3 reads CATSSPGSYEQYF. DNA for the CDR3: TGTGCCACCAGTTCCCCAGGTTCCTACGAGCAGTACTTC.

The chain recombines TRBV7-9 with TRBJ2-2; D remains unclear. Trimming cost V 5 bases and J 5 bases, with 6 bases left between them. The V gene's germline CDR1 is SEHNR and CDR2 FQNEAQ (reference sequence). The length of the CDR3 is 12 residues. CDR3 region: CASSHRTGELFF. For the CDR3, the DNA is TGTGCCAGCAGCCACCGGACCGGGGAGCTGTTTTTT.

This clonotype was picked up a small number of times. The rearrangement joins TRBV29-1 to TRBJ2-7; maybe TRBD2 (5 bases). The V and J ends lost 5 bases and 2 bases respectively, with 10 bases between them. Germline values: CDR1 SQVTM, CDR2 ANQGSEA. The CDR3 loop spans 12 amino acids. CDR3 loop: CSVRVGTYEQYF. CDR3 DNA: TGCAGCGTTAGAGTCGGGACCTACGAGCAGTACTTC.

In DNA, the CDR3 is TGTGCCAGCAGCTCTCGTACCGGGTACACCGGGGAGCTGTTTTTT. Protein: CASSSRTGYTGELFF. The chain recombines TRBV7-6 with TRBJ2-2; no clear D. V was clipped by 4 bases and J by 3 bases, with 12 bases between them. The length of the CDR3 is 15 residues. CDR1 and CDR2 (germline): SGHVS, FNYEAQ.

V is TRBV4-1 and J is TRBJ1-4, with TRBD1 matching 7 bases. Germline V gene sequence: CDR1 MGHRA, CDR2 YSYEKL. The CDR3 has 14 amino acids. V lost 4 bases, J lost 6 bases, and 5 bases stayed unmatched. CDR3 in DNA: TGCGCCAGCAGCCCGACAGGGAAGGATGAAAAACTGTTTTTT. This encodes CASSPTGKDEKLFF.

The sample holds many counts of this clonotype. This chain joins TRBV29-1 and TRBJ2-1; TRBD2 agrees at 8 bases. Germline assignment: CDR1 SQVTM and CDR2 ANQGSEA. Trimming at V came to 6 bases and at J to 8 bases, leaving 6 bases not matched to a gene. The CDR3 runs to 12 residues. CDR3 residues: CSVGLGVHEQFF. The CDR3 DNA follows: TGCAGCGTGGGACTAGGGGTCCATGAGCAGTTCTTC.

This clonotype appeared a few times. The rearrangement uses TRBV7-2 and TRBJ1-1; D remains ambiguous. CDR1 SGHTA and CDR2 FQGNSA come from the germline V gene. Trimming took 1 base from V and 8 from J, leaving 14 bases between them. This CDR3 region has 14 residues. The CDR3 bases are TGTGCCAGCAGCTTAGGGGTGGGAGGGATGGAAGCTTTCTTT. Its translation is CASSLGVGGMEAFF.

V usage is TRBV12-5 and J usage is TRBJ1-1; D gene uncertain. The V gene lost 2 bases and the J gene lost 0 bases, with 4 bases spanning the gap. Per germline, CDR1 LGHNT and CDR2 FRNRAP. The CDR3 contains 13 residues. CDR3 nucleotide sequence: TGTGCTAGTGGTTTGACCCTGAACACTGAAGCTTTCTTT. Translation gives CASGLTLNTEAFF.

This clonotype was seen a few times. The chain carries TRBV5-1 and TRBJ2-7, with D perhaps matching TRBD2 (5 bases). The V and J ends lost 0 bases and 2 bases respectively, with 9 bases between them. The CDR3 contains 14 residues. Germline V lookup: CDR1 SGHRS, CDR2 YFSETQ. The CDR3 loop reads CASSLGGNPYEQYF. CDR3 DNA: TGCGCCAGCAGCTTGGGAGGGAACCCCTACGAGCAGTACTTC.